The present T cell receptor (beta chain) was sequenced within a study of T cells in narcolepsy. Germline loops: CDR1 LNHNV, CDR2 YYDKDF (reference sequence). This CDR3 is built from 14 residues. J gave up 3 bases and V 2 bases, and 3 bases lay outside the gene matches. Assay used: immunoSEQ multiplex PCR; TCRdb lists only in-frame clones, some missing. This sample carries some 30,000 clones, around 83% of them seen once, and the ten largest clones take roughly 0.69%. The receptor comes from a human donor in good health. The chain links TRBV15 to TRBJ2-7; 8 bases align to TRBD1. The sequencing input was memory (CD45RA-) CD4+ T cells from blood. As DNA, the CDR3 is TGTGCCACCAGCAGACACGGACAGGGCTACGAGCAGTACTTC. Its protein product is CATSRHGQGYEQYF.